These 2 T cell receptor beta chains share one sample of origin, sequenced in a study of T cells expressing NK-cell markers (dated by TCRdb to 2020 to 2022). The receptor library was made with 5' RACE. Sequencing relied on an Illumina HiSeq 2000. TCRdb reprocessed the reads and assigns one entry to each CDR3 protein sequence, leaving out DNA. This sample's listing comprises over 350,000 distinct CDR3 sequences. Jointly, the top ten make up over 8.5% of the sample. Specimen: blood T cells: a sorted CD56 or NKG2C T cell subset, CD4+ or CD8+ T cells, or bulk PBMC T cells (not recorded which). The receptors stem from a woman in her 50s in good health. Donor details come from another sample of the same person, matched by shared clones.

The chain uses TRBV20-1 and TRBJ2-5; TCRdb's assignment of TRBD2 cannot be checked, as there is no DNA. Per the germline V gene, CDR1 is DFQATT and CDR2 is SNEGSKA (reference sequence). This CDR3 spans 13 amino acids. This CDR3 is CSARGGLAGTQYF.

The V gene is TRBV12-3 or TRBV12-4, the J gene TRBJ1-4; TCRdb selects TRBD1, and the lack of DNA leaves this call unchecked. CDR3 length: 14 residues. CDR3 in amino acids: CASSSQGFNEKLFF.